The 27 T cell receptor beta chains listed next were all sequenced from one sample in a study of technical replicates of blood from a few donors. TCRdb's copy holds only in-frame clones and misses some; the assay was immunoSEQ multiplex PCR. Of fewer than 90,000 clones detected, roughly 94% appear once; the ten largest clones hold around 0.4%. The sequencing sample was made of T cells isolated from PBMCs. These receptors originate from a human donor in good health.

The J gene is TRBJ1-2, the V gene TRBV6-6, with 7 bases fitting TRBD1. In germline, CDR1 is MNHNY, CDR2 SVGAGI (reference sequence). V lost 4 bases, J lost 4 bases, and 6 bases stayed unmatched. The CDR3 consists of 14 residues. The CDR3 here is CASSSGQAGYGYTF. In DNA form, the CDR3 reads TGTGCCAGCAGTTCCGGACAGGCGGGCTATGGCTACACCTTC.

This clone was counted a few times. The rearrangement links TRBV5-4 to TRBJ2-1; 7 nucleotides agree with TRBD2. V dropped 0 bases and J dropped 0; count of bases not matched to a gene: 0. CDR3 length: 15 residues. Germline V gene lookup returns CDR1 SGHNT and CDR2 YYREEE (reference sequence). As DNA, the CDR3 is TGTGCCAGCAGCTTGGGACTAGCCTCCTACAATGAGCAGTTCTTC. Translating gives CASSLGLASYNEQFF. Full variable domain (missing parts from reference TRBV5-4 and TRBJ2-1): ETGVTQSPTHLIKTRGQQVTLRCSSQSGHNTVSWYQQALGQGPQFIFQYYREEENGRGNFPPRFSGLQFPNYSSELNVNALELDDSALYLCASSLGLASYNEQFFGPGTRLTVL.

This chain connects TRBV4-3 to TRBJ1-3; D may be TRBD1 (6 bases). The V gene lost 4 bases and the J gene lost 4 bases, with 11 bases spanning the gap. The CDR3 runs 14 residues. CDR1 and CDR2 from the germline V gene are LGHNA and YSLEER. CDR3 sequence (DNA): TGCGCCAGCAGCCCTTGGACAGACGGAAACACCATATATTTT. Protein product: CASSPWTDGNTIYF.

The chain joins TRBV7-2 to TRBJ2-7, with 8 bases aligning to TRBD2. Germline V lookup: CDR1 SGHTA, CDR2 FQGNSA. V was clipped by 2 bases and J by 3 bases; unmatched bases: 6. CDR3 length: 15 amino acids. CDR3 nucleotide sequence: TGTGCCAGCAGCTTACGGGAGGGAGCGGGCTACGAGCAGTACTTC. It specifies CASSLREGAGYEQYF.

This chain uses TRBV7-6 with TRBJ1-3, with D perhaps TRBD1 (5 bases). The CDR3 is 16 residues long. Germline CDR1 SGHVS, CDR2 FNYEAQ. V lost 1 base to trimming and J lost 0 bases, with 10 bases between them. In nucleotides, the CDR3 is TGTGCCAGCAGCTTAGAGGGGTGGCCCTCTGGAAACACCATATATTTT. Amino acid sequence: CASSLEGWPSGNTIYF. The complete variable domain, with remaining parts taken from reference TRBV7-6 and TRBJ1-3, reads GAGVSQSPRYKVTKRGQDVALRCDPISGHVSLYWYRQALGQGPEFLTYFNYEAQQDKSGLPNDRFSAERPEGSISTLTIQRTEQRDSAMYRCASSLEGWPSGNTIYFGEGSWLTVV.

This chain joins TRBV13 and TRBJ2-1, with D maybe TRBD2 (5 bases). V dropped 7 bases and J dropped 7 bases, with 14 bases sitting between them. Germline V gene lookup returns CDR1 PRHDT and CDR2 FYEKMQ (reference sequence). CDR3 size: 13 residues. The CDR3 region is CASTRGPGNEQFF. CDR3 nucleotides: TGTGCCAGCACCCGAGGGCCTGGGAATGAGCAGTTCTTC.

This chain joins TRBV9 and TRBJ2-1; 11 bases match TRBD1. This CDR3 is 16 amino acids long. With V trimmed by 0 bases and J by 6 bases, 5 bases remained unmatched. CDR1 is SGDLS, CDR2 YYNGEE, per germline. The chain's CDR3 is CASSVAGTGGINEQFF. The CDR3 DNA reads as TGTGCCAGCAGCGTAGCAGGGACAGGGGGGATCAATGAGCAGTTCTTC. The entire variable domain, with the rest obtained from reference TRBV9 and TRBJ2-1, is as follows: DSGVTQTPKHLITATGQRVTLRCSPRSGDLSVYWYQQSLDQGLQFLIQYYNGEERAKGNILERFSAQQFPDLHSELNLSSLELGDSALYFCASSVAGTGGINEQFFGPGTRLTVL.

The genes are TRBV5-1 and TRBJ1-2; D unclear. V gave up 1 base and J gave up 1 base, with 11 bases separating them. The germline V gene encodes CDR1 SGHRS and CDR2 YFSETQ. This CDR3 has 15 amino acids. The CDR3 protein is CASSLLPASNYGYTF. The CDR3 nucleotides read TGCGCCAGCAGCTTGCTTCCAGCGAGTAACTATGGCTACACCTTC. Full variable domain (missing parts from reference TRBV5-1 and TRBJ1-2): KAGVTQTPRYLIKTRGQQVTLSCSPISGHRSVSWYQQTPGQGLQFLFEYFSETQRNKGNFPGRFSGRQFSNSRSEMNVSTLELGDSALYLCASSLLPASNYGYTFGSGTRLTVV.

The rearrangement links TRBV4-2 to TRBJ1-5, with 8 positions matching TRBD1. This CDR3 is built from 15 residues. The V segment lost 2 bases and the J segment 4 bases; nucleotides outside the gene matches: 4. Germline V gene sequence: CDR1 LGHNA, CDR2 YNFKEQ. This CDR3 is CASSQLQGANQPQHF. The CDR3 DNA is TGTGCCAGCAGCCAACTGCAGGGGGCAAATCAGCCCCAGCATTTT.

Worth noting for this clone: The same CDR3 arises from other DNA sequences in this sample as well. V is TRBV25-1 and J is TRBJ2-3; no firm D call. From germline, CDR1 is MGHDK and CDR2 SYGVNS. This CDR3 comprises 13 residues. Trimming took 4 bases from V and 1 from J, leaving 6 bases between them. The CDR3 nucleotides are TGTGCCAGCAGTGCCCAGGGCACAGATACGCAGTATTTT. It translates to CASSAQGTDTQYF.

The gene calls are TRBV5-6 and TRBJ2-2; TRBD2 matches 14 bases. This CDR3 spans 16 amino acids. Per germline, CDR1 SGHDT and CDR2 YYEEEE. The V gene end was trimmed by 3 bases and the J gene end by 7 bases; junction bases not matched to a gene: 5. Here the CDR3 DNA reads TGTGCCAGCAGCTCGGGACTAGCGGGAGTAAACGGGGAGCTGTTTTTT. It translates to CASSSGLAGVNGELFF.

The CDR3 sequence: CASSQATSGIADTQYF. The DNA for the CDR3 is TGCGCCAGCAGCCAAGCGACTAGCGGGATAGCAGATACGCAGTATTTT. The chain couples TRBV4-3 to TRBJ2-3; TRBD2 matches 11 bases. V lost 1 base, J lost 4 bases, and 4 bases stayed unmatched. This CDR3 region has 16 residues. Germline values: CDR1 LGHNA, CDR2 YSLEER.

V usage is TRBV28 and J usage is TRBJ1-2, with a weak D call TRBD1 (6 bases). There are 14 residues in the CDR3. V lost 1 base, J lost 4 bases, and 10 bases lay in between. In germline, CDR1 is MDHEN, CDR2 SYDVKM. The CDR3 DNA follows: TGTGCCAGCAGTTTATCGGGGGGCGGCTATGGCTACACCTTC. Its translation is CASSLSGGGYGYTF.

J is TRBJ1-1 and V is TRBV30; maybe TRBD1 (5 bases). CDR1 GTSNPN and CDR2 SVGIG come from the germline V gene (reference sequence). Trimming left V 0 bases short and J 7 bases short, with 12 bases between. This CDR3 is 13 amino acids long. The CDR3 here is CAWSVGRAIEAFF. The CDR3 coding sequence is TGTGCCTGGAGTGTGGGCAGGGCCATTGAAGCTTTCTTT.

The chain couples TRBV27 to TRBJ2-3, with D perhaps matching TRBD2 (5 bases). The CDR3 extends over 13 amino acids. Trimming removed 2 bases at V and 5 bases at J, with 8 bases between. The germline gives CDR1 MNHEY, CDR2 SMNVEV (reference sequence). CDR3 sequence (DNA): TGTGCCAGCAGTTTAGGACTGGGAGATACGCAGTATTTT. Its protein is CASSLGLGDTQYF.

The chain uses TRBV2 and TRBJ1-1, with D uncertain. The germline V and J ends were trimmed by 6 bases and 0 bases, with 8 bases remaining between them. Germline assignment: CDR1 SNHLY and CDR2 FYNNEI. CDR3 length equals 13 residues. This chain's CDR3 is CASSGDLNTEAFF. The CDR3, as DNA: TGTGCCAGCAGCGGGGATCTGAACACTGAAGCTTTCTTT.

The CDR3 loop reads CASLAGRERSDTQYF. The DNA of the CDR3 is TGTGCCAGCTTGGCCGGGCGGGAGAGGTCAGATACGCAGTATTTT. The chain has TRBV5-4 and TRBJ2-3; 7 bases are a match to TRBD2. V shed 7 bases and J 4 bases; nucleotides not matched to a gene: 12. CDR3 length: 15 amino acids. The germline V gene has CDR1 SGHNT and CDR2 YYREEE (reference sequence).

The CDR3 nucleotides are TGTGCCAGCAGTTTCCTAAACAGGGCGGCCCCCTACGAGCAGTACTTC. Protein: CASSFLNRAAPYEQYF. This chain joins TRBV28 and TRBJ2-7, with a possible D match to TRBD1 (6 bases). This CDR3 comprises 16 residues. Trimming stripped 3 bases from V and 2 bases from J, with 17 bases between. CDR1 and CDR2 from the germline V gene are MDHEN and SYDVKM.

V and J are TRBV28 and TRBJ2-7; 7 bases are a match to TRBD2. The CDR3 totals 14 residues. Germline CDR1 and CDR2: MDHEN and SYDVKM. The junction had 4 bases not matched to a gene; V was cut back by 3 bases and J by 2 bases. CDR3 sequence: CASSFGSGTYEQYF. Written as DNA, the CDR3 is TGTGCCAGCAGTTTTGGCAGCGGGACCTACGAGCAGTACTTC.

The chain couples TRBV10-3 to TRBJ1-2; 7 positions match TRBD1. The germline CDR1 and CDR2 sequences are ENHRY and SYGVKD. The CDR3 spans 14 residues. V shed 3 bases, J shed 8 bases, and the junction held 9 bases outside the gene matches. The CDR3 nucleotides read TGTGCCATCAGTGAACCGGCAGGGGGAAGGGGCTACACCTTC. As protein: CAISEPAGGRGYTF.

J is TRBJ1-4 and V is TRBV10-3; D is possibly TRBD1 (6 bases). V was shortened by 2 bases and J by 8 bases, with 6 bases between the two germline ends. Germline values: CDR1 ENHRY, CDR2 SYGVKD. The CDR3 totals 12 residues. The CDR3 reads CAISETGEKLFF. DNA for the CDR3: TGTGCCATCAGTGAGACAGGGGAAAAACTGTTTTTT.

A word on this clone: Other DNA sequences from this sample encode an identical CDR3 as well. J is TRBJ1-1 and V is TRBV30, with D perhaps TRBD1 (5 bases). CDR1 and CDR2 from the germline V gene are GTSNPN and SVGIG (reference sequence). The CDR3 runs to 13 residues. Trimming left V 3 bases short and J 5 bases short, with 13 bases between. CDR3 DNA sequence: TGTGCCTGGAGCGGGCAGGGTGGGACTGAAGCTTTCTTT. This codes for CAWSGQGGTEAFF. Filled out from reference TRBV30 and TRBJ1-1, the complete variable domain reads SQTIHQWPATLVQPVGSPLSLECTVEGTSNPNLYWYRQAAGRGLQLLFYSVGIGQISSEVPQNLSASRPQDRQFILSSKKLLLSDSGFYLCAWSGQGGTEAFFGQGTRLTVV.

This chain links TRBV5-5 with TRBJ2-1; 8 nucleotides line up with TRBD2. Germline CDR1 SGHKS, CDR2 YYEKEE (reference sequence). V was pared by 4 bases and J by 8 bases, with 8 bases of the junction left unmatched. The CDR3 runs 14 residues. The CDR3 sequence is CASSTGLARDEQFF. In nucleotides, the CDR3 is TGTGCCAGCAGCACCGGACTAGCTCGGGATGAGCAGTTCTTC.

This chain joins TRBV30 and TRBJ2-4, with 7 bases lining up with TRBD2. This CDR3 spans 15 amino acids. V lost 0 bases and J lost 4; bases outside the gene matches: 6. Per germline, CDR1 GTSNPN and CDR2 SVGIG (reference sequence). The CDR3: CAWSVRGGIKNIQYF. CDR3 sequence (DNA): TGTGCCTGGAGTGTACGCGGGGGTATTAAAAACATTCAGTACTTC.

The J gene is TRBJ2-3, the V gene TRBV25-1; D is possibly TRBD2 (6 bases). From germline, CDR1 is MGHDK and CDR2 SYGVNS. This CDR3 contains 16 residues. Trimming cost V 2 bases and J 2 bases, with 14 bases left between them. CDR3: CASSEVGGWVTDTQYF. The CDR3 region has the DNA TGTGCCAGCAGTGAAGTTGGGGGGTGGGTCACAGATACGCAGTATTTT.

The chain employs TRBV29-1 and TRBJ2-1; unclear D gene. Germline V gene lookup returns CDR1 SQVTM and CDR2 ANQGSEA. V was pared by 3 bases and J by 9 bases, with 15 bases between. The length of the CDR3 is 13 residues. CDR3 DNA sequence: TGCAGCGTTGAGGTTCAGGCCAGCAGTGAGCAGTTCTTC. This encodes CSVEVQASSEQFF.

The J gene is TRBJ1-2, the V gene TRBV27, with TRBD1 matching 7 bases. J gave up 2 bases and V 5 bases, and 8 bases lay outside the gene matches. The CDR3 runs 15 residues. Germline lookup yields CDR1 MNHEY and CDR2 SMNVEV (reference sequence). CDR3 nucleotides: TGTGCCAGCAGTCAGTACTTGACAGGGAACTATGGCTACACCTTC. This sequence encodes CASSQYLTGNYGYTF.